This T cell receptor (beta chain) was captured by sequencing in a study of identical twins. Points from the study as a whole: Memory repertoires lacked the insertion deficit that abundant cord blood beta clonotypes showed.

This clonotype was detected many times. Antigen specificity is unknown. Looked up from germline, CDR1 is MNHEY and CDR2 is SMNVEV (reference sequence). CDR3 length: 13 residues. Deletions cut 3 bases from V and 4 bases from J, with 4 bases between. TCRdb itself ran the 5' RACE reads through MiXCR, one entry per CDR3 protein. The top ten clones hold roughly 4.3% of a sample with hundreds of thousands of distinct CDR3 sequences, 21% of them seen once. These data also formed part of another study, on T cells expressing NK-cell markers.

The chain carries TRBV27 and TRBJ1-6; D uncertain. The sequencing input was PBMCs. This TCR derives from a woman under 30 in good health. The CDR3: CASSFQYNSPLHF. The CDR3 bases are TGTGCCAGCAGTTTCCAATATAATTCACCCCTCCACTTT.